This T cell receptor beta chain was sequenced in a study of CD8+CD57+ T cells in acquired aplastic anemia. Study details: Recorded DNA amounts for sorted CD4+ and CD8+ cells had an average of 3.2 ug.

For sequencing, patients were chosen who had shown expansion of CD8+CD57+ cells by flow cytometry. The cohort consisted entirely of patients having severe acquired aplastic anemia. Using genomic DNA as the template, TCR beta VDJ and CDR3 profiling was carried out. TCRdb recomputed calls from the reads with MiXCR, one row per CDR3 protein. The table lists about 180,000 distinct CDR3 sequences, 63% of them singletons. Remarks on this clonotype: A read error may produce the germline difference seen at one junction end.

This clonotype originated in a human donor with aplastic anemia. The source material was sorted CD4+, CD8+, or CD8+CD57+ T cells (not recorded which) from PBMCs.

CDR3 in DNA: TGTGCCAGCAGCTTAGGAGCGGGCCCCTACGAGCAGTACTTC. It codes for CASSLGAGPYEQYF. This chain joins TRBV5-1 and TRBJ2-7, with a possible D match to TRBD2 (6 bases). The CDR3 has 14 residues. CDR1 and CDR2 from the germline V gene are SGHRS and YFSETQ. Complete variable domain (other parts from reference TRBV5-1 and TRBJ2-7): KAGVTQTPRYLIKTRGQQVTLSCSPISGHRSVSWYQQTPGQGLQFLFEYFSETQRNKGNFPGRFSGRQFSNSRSEMNVSTLELGDSALYLCASSLGAGPYEQYFGPGTRLTVT.